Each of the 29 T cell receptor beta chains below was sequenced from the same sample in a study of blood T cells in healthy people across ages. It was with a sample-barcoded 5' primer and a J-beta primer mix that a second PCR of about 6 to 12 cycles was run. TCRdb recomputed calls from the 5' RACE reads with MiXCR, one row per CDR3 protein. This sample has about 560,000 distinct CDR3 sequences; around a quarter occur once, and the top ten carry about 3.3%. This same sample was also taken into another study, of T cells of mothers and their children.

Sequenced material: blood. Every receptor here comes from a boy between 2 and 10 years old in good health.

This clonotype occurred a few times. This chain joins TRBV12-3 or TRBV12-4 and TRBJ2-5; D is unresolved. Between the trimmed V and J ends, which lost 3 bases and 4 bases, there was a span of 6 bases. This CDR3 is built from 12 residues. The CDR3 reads CASSFNVETQYF. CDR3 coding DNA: TGTGCCAGCAGTTTTAACGTAGAGACCCAGTACTTC.

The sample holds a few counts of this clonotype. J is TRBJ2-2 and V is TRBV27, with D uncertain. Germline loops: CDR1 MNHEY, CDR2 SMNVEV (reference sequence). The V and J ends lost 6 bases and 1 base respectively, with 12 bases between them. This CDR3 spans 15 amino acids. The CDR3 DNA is TGTGCCAGCAGAGACCGGGTCATGAACACCGGGGAGCTGTTTTTT. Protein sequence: CASRDRVMNTGELFF.

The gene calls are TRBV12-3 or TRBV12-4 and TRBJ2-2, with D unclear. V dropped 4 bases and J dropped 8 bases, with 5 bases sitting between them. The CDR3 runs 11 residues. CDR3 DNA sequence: TGTGCCAGCAGTTATAGGGGGGAGCTGTTTTTT. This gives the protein CASSYRGELFF.

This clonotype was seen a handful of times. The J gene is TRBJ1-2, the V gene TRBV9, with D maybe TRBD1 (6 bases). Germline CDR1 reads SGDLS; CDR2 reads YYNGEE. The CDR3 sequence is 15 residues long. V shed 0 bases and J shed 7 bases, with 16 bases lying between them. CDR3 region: CASSVGLGGAAGYTF. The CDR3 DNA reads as TGTGCCAGCAGCGTAGGACTGGGGGGGGCGGCTGGCTACACCTTC.

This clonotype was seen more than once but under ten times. As DNA, the CDR3 is TGCAGCGCCGGGGTGGAAAAACTGTTTTTT. Its translation is CSAGVEKLFF. The chain links TRBV29-1 to TRBJ1-4; no clear D. Between the trimmed V and J ends, which lost 7 bases and 8 bases, there was a span of 8 bases. From germline, CDR1 is SQVTM and CDR2 ANQGSEA. The CDR3 runs 10 residues.

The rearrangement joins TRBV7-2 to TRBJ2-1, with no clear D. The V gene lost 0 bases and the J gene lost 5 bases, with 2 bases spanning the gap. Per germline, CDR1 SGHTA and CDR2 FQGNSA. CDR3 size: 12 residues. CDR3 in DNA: TGTGCCAGCAGCTTAGCTCACAATGAGCAGTTCTTC. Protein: CASSLAHNEQFF.

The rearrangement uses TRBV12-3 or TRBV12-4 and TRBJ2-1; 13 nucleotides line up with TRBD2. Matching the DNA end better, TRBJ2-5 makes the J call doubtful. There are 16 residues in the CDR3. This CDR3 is CASSLSGTSGVRAQYF. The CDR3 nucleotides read TGTGCCAGCAGTCTCTCCGGGACTAGCGGGGTGAGGGCCCAGTACTTC.

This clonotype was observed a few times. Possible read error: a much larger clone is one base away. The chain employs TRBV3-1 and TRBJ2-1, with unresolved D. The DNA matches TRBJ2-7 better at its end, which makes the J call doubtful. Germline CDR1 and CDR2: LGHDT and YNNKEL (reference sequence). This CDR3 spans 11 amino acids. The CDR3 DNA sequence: TGTGCCAGCAGCCAAATCTACGAGCAGTACTTC. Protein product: CASSQIYEQYF.

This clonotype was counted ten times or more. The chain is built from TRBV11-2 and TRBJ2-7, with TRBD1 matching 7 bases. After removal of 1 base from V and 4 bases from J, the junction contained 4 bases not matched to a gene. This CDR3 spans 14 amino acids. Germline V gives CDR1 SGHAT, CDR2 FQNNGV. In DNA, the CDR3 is TGTGCCAGCAGCTTAGCTGCAGGGGGATACGAGCAGTACTTC. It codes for CASSLAAGGYEQYF.

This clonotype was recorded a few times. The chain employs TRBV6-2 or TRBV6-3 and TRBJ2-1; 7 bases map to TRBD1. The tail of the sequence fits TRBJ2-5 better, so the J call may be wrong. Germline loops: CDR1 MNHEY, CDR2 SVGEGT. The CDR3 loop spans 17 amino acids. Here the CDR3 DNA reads TGTGCCAGCAGTTACGGGGGCCGGACAGGTCTTGGAGAGACCCAGTACTTC. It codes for CASSYGGRTGLGETQYF.

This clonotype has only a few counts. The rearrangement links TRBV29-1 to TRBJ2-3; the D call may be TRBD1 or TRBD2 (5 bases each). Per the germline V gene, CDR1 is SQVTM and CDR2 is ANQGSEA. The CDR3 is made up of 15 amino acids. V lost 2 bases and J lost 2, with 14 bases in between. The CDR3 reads CSVEKRPGPTDTQYF. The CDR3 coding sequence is TGCAGCGTTGAAAAAAGGCCGGGGCCCACAGATACGCAGTATTTT.

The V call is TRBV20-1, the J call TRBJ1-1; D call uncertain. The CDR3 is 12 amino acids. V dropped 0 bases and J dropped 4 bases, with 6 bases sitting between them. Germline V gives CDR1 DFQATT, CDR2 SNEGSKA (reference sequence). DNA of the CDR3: TGCAGTGCTAGAGATCTTGGCACTGAAGCTTTCTTT. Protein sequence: CSARDLGTEAFF.

CDR3 region: CASSQEGVMGAPGDTQYF. In nucleotides, the CDR3 is TGTGCCAGCAGCCAAGAAGGGGTAATGGGCGCCCCGGGAGATACGCAGTATTTT. This rearrangement joins TRBV3-1 to TRBJ2-3; maybe TRBD1 (5 bases). This CDR3 spans 18 amino acids. Germline V CDR1 and CDR2: LGHDT, YNNKEL (reference sequence). Trimming cost V 0 bases and J 5 bases, with 21 bases left between them.

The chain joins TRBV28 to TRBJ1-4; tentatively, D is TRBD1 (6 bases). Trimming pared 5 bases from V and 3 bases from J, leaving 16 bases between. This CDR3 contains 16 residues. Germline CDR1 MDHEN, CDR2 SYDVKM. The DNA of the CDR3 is TGTGCCAGCAGTCCTCGGGGGGGCGGGTCTAATGAAAAACTGTTTTTT. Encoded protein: CASSPRGGGSNEKLFF.

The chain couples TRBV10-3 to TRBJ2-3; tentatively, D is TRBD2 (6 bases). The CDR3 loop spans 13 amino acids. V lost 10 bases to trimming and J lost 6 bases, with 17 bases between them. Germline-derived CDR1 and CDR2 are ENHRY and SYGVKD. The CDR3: CATGGGGGDTQYF. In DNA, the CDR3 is TGTGCCACCGGAGGCGGAGGAGGGGATACGCAGTATTTT.

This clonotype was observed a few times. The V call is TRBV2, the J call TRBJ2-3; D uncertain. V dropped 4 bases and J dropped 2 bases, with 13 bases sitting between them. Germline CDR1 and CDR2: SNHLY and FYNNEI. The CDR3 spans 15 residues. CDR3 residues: CASSAETSSTDTQYF. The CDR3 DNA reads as TGTGCCAGCAGTGCGGAGACTTCCTCCACAGATACGCAGTATTTT.

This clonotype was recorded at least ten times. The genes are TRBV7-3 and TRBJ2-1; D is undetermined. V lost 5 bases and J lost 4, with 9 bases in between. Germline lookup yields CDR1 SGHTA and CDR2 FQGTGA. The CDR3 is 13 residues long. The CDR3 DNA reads TGTGCCAGCAGCGTCGACACTTACAATGAGCAGTTCTTC. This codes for CASSVDTYNEQFF.

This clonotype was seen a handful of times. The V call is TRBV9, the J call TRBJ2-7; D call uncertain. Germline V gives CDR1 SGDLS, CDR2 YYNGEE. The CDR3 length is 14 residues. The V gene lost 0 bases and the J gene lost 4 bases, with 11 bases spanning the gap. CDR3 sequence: CASSVGVLGYEQYF. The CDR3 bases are TGTGCCAGCAGCGTAGGCGTTTTAGGGTACGAGCAGTACTTC.

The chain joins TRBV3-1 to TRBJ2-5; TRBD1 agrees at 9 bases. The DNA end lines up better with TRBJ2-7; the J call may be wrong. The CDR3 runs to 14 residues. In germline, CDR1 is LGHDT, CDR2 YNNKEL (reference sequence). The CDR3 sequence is CASSLWDREDEQYF. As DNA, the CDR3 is TGTGCCAGCAGCCTTTGGGACAGGGAGGACGAGCAGTACTTC.

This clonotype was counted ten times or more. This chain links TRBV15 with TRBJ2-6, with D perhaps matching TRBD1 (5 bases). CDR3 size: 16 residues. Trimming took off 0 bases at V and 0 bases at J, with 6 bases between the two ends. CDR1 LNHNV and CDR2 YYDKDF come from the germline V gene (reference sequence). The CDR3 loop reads CATSRDQGSGANVLTF. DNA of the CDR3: TGTGCCACCAGCAGAGATCAGGGCTCTGGGGCCAACGTCCTGACTTTC.

CDR3 sequence reads: CASRLAGGGSYNEQFF. The CDR3 nucleotides are TGTGCCAGCAGGCTAGCGGGAGGAGGTTCCTACAATGAGCAGTTCTTC. The chain carries TRBV6-5 and TRBJ2-1; 11 bases line up with TRBD2. This CDR3 is 16 amino acids long. Looked up from germline, CDR1 is MNHEY and CDR2 is SVGAGI. V dropped 6 bases and J dropped 1; count of bases not matched to a gene: 5.

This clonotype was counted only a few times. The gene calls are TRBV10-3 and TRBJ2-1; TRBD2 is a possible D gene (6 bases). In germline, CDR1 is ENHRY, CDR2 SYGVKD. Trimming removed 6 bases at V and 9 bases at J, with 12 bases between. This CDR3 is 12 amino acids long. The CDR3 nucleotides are TGTGCCATCAGCTACGGACTAAGTGAGCAGTTCTTC. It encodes CAISYGLSEQFF.

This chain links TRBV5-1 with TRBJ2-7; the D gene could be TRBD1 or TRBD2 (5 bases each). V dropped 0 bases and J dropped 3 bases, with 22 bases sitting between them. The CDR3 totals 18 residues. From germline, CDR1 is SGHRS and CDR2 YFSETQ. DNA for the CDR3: TGCGCCAGCAGCTTGGTGCCCCCCCCACGAGGGGCACACTACGAGCAGTACTTC. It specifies CASSLVPPPRGAHYEQYF.

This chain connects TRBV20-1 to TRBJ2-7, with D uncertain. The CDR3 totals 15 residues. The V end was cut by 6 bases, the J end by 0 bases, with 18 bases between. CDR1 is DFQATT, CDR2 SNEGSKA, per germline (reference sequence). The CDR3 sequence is CSAPKGNLRSYEQYF. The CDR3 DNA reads TGCAGTGCGCCGAAGGGTAACTTGCGCTCCTACGAGCAGTACTTC.

The DNA for the CDR3 is TGCAGTGCTAGAGAGACAGCCACCCCGCTGGCCAAAAACATTCAGTACTTC. It yields the protein CSARETATPLAKNIQYF. The V and J genes are TRBV20-1 and TRBJ2-4, with D possibly being TRBD1 (5 bases). Germline CDR1 DFQATT, CDR2 SNEGSKA (reference sequence). The CDR3 runs to 17 residues. V was cut by 0 bases and J by 1 base, with 16 bases left in between.

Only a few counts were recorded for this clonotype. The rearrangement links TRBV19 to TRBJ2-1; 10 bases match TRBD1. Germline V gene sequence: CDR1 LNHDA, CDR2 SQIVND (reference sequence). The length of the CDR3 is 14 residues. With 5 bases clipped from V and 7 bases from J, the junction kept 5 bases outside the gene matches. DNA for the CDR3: TGTGCCAGTAGTGAAGGGACAGGGGCTAATGAGCAGTTCTTC. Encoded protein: CASSEGTGANEQFF. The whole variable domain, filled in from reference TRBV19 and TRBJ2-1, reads DGGITQSPKYLFRKEGQNVTLSCEQNLNHDAMYWYRQDPGQGLRLIYYSQIVNDFQKGDIAEGYSVSREKKESFPLTVTSAQKNPTAFYLCASSEGTGANEQFFGPGTRLTVL.

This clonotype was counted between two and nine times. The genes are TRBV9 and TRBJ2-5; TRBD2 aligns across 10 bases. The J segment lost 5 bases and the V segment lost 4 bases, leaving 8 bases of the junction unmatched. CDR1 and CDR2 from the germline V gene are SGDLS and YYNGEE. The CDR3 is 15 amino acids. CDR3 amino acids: CASSFRTSGSETQYF. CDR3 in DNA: TGTGCCAGCAGCTTCCGGACTAGCGGCTCGGAGACCCAGTACTTC.

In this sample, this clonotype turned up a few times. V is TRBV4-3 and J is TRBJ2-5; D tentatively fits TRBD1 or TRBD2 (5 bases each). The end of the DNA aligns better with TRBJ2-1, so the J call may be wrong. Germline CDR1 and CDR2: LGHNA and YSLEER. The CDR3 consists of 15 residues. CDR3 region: CASSQDRGARHEQFF. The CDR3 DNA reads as TGCGCCAGCAGCCAAGATCGAGGGGCTAGACATGAGCAGTTCTTC.

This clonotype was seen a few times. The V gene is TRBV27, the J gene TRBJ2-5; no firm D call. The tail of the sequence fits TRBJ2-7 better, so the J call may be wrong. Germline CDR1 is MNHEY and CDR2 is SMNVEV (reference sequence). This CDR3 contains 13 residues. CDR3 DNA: TGTGCCAGCAGTTTAAACAGCCCCTACGAGCAGTACTTC. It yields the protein CASSLNSPYEQYF.